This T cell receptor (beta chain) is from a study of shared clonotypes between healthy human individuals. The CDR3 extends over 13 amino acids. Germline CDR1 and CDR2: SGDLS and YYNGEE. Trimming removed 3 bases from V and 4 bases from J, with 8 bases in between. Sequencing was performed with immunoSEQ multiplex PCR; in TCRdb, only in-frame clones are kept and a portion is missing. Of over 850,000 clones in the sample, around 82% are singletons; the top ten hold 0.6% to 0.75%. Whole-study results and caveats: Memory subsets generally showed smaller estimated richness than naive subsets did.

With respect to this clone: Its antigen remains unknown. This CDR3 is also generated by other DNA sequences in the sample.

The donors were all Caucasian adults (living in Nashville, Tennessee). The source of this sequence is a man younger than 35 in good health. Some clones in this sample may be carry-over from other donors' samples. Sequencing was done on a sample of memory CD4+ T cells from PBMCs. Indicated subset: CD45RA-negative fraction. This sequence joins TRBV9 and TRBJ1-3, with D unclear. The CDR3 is CASSGSSGNTIYF. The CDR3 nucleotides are TGTGCCAGCAGCGGGTCTTCCGGAAACACCATATATTTT.